This TCR beta chain is from a study of siplizumab effects on memory and regulatory T cells. Per individual sample, 95,000 to 100,000 TCR templates were assayed. Using immunoSEQ multiplex PCR, the repertoire was profiled, and TCRdb retains in-frame clones only, with some absent. Of 100,000 or so clones listed, around 90% are singletons. Findings and caveats of the study: The alloresponse seemed to draw substantially on naive T cells, which appeared more diverse than memory cells. Suppressive activity of Tregs proliferating in siplizumab cultures remained unconfirmed.

Germline CDR1 is MGHRA and CDR2 is YSYEKL. The CDR3 runs to 16 residues. V lost 5 bases and J lost 3; bases outside the gene matches: 5. This clone was counted only a few times. What it binds is not known. Input material: non-Treg CD4+ T cells sorted from blood. The chain joins TRBV4-1 to TRBJ2-3; 13 nucleotides align to TRBD2. This receptor was obtained from a human donor in good health. The CDR3 loop reads CASSWTSGRPTDTQYF. In DNA, the CDR3 is TGCGCCAGCAGCTGGACTAGCGGGAGACCTACAGATACGCAGTATTTT.